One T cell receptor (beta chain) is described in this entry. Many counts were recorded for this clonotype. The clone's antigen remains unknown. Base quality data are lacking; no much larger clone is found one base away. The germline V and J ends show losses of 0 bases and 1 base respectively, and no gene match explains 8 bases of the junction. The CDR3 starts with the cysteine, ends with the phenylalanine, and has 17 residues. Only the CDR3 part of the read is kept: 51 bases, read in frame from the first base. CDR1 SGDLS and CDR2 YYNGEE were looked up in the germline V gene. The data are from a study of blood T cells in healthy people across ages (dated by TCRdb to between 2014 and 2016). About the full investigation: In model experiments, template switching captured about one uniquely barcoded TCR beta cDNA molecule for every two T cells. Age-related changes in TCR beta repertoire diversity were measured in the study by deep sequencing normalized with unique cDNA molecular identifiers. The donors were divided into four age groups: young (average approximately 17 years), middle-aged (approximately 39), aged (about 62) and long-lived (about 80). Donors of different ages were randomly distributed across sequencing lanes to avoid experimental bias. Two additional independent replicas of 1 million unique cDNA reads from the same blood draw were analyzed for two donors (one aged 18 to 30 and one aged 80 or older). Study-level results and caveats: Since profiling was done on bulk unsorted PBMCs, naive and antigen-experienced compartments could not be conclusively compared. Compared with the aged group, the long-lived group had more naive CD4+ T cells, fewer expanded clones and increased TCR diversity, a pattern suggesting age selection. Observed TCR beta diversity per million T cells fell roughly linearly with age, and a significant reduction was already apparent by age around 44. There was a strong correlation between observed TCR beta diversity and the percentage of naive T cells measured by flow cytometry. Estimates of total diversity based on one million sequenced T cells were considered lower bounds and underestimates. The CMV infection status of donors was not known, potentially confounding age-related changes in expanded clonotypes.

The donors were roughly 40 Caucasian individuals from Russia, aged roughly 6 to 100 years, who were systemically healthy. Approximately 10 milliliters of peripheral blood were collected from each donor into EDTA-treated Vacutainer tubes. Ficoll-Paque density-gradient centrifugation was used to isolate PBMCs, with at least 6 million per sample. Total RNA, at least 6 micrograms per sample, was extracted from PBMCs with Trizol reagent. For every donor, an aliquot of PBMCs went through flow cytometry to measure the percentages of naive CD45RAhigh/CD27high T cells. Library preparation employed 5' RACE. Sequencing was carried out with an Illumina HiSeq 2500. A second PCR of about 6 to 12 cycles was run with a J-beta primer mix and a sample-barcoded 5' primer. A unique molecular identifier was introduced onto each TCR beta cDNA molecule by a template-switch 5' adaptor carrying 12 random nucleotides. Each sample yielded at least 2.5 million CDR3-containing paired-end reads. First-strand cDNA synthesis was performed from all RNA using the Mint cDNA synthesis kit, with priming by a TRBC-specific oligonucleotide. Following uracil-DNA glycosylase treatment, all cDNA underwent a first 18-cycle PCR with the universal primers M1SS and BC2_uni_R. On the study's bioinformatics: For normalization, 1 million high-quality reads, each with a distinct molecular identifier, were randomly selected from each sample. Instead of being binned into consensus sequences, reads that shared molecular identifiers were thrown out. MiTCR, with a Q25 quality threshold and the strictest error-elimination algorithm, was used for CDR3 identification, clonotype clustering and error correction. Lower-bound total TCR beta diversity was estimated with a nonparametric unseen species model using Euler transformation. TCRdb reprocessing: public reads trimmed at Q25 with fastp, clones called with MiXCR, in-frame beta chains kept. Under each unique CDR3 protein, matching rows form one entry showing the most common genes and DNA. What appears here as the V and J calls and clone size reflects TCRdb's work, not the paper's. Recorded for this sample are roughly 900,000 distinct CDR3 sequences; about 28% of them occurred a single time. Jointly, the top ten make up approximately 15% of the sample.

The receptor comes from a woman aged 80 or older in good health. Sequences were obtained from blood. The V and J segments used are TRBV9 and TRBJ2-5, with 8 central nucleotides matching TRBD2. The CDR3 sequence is CASSVGSLAGGQETQYF. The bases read TGTGCCAGCAGCGTAGGGAGTCTGGCGGGGGGCCAAGAGACCCAGTACTTC.